This T cell receptor (beta chain) was identified in a study of shared clonotypes between healthy human individuals. Several immunoSEQ 96-well plates shared each subset's DNA, each plate a replicate. The table came from immunoSEQ multiplex PCR; TCRdb's copy has only in-frame clones and leaves some out. Among millions of clones listed, 85% to 95% were seen once. As defined, naive CD8 cells were CD45RO-negative and positively selected for CCR7, with terminally differentiated effector memory CD45RA+ cells excluded. Looked up from germline, CDR1 is SGHDN and CDR2 is FVKESK. This CDR3 contains 15 residues. Trimming removed 0 bases from V and 6 bases from J, with 14 bases in between.

The source of this sequence is a man aged 18 to 29 in good health. Some clones in this sample may be carry-over from other donors' samples. Sequencing was performed on naive CD8+ T cells from PBMCs. This sequence joins TRBV14 and TRBJ1-2; possible D gene TRBD1, 5 bases. The CDR3 nucleotides are TGTGCCAGCAGCCAAGATCCCGTACCGGGGGATGGCTACACCTTC. Amino acid sequence: CASSQDPVPGDGYTF.